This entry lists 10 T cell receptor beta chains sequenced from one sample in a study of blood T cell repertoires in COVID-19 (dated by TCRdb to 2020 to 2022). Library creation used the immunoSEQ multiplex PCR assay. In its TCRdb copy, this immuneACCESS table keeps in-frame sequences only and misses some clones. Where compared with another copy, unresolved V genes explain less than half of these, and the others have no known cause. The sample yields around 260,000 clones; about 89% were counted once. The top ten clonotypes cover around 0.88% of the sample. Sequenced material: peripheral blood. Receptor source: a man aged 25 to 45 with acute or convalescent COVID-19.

For the CDR3, the DNA is TGCGCCAGCAGCCTAAGACTAGCGGGAGGGCCGTCCGGGGAGCTGTTTTTT. It codes for CASSLRLAGGPSGELFF. The rearrangement links TRBV4-1 to TRBJ2-2; TRBD2 matches at 14 bases. CDR3 length: 17 residues. The V segment lost 4 bases and the J segment 6 bases; nucleotides outside the gene matches: 7. Germline CDR1 MGHRA, CDR2 YSYEKL.

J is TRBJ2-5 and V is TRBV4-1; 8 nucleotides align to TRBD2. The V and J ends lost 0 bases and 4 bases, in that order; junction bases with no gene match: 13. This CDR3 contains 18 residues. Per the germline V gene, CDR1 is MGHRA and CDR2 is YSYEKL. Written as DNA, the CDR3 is TGCGCCAGCAGCCAAGAATCCGCGGCGGGGGGCTATGGAGAGACCCAGTACTTC. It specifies CASSQESAAGGYGETQYF.

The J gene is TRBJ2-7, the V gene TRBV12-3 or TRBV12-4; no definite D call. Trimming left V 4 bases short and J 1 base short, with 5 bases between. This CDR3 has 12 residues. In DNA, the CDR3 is TGTGCCAGCAGTTGGAGTTCCTACGAGCAGTACTTC. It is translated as CASSWSSYEQYF.

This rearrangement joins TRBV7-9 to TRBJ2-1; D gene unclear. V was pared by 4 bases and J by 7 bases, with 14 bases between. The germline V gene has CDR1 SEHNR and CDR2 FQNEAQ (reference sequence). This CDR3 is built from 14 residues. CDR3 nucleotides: TGTGCCAGCAGCTGGGCCCGGAACCCGAATGAGCAGTTCTTC. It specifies CASSWARNPNEQFF.

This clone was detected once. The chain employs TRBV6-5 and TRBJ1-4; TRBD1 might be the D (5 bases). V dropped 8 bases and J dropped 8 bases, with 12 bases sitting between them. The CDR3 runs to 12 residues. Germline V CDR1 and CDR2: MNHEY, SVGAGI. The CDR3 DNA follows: TGTGCCAGCCTCCGTTCAGGGGAAAAACTGTTTTTT. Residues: CASLRSGEKLFF.

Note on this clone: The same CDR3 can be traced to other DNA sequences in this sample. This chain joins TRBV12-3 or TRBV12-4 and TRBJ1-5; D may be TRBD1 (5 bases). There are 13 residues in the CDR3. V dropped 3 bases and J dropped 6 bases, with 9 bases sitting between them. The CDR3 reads CASSFSGAQPQHF. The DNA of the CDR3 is TGTGCCAGCAGTTTTTCTGGGGCTCAGCCCCAGCATTTT.

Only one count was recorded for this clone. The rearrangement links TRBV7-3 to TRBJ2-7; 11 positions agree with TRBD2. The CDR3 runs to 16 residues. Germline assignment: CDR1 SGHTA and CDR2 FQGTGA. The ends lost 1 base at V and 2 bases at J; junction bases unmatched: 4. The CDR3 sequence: CASSLSVAGGPYEQYF. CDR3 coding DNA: TGTGCCAGCAGCTTAAGTGTAGCGGGGGGGCCCTACGAGCAGTACTTC.

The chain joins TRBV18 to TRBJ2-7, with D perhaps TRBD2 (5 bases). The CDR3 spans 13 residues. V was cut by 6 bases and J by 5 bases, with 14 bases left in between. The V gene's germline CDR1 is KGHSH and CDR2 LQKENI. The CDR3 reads CASSVQYGDEQYF. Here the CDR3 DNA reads TGTGCCAGCTCTGTCCAGTACGGGGACGAGCAGTACTTC.

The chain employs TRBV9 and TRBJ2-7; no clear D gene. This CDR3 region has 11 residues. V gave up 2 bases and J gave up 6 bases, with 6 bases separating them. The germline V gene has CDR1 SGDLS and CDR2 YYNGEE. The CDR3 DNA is TGTGCCAGCAGCGTCGGTGGCGAGCAGTACTTC. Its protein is CASSVGGEQYF.

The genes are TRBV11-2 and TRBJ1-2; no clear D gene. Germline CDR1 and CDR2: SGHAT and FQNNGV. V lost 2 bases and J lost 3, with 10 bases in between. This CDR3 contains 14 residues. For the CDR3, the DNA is TGTGCCAGCAGCTTACCTTTCGGGGACTATGGCTACACCTTC. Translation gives CASSLPFGDYGYTF.